This T cell receptor (beta chain) was profiled in a study of human T cells and chemical hapten exposure. General study points: Healthy people's immune response may differ from that of the donors, who had alopecia.

V was clipped by 5 bases and J by 10 bases, with 15 bases between them. CDR1 is SEHNR, CDR2 FQNEAQ, per germline (reference sequence). This CDR3 contains 14 residues. This clonotype has at least ten counts. The antigen remains unidentified. Each cDNA molecule in the library carried unique molecular identifiers. Per the authors' pipeline: A per-sample median of 95,638 TCRs was observed, with counts ranging from roughly 20,000 to 750,000. TCRdb used MiXCR to reprocess the RACE reads, holding one entry per CDR3 protein. The V and J calls follow TCRdb's processing rather than the paper's. The table records 55,000 to 75,000 distinct CDR3 sequences, approximately 13% of them present only once. Noted time point: patch test 3, about 24 weeks after DPC sensitization. This sample's treatment: therapeutic diphenylcyclopropenone sensitization with weekly scalp DPC. Patients had alopecia, were aged 18 to 70, and were not pregnant.

This TCR derives from a man aged 25-45 years with alopecia areata. Some clones in this sample may be carry-over from other donors' samples. The chain recombines TRBV7-9 with TRBJ1-6; D is perhaps TRBD1 (6 bases). The starting material was whole blood, obtained in connection with sensitization to the hapten diphenylcyclopropenone (DPC). The CDR3 nucleotides are TGTGCCAGCAGCCCCGGGGGGCCGGGGTCACCCCTCCACTTT. Translating it yields CASSPGGPGSPLHF.